This TCR beta chain originates from a study of shared clonotypes between healthy human individuals. The study, taken as a whole, reports: In having few donors, the study represented limited genetic and exposure-history diversity. Even with large depth, rarefaction showed that sorted-subset sequencing was incomplete.

CD45RO-negative, CCR7-selected cells formed the naive CD8 fraction, which excluded terminally differentiated effector memory CD45RA+ cells. The assay was carried out at the deep level. Sorted-subset replicate PCRs used 200 ng DNA, roughly 28,000 T cell genomes. Profiled with immunoSEQ multiplex PCR; TCRdb holds only in-frame clones, not every one. The table has about 2.2 million clones, about 94% seen once; the top ten hold approximately 1.7%. Germline-derived CDR1 and CDR2 are SGHVS and FNYEAQ. The CDR3 loop spans 18 amino acids. Trimming took 3 bases from V and 4 from J; bases not matched to a gene: 14. Details on this clone: Antigen: not known.

The sequence was collected from a man aged 18 to 29 in good health. Some clones in this sample may be carry-over from other donors' samples. This chain connects TRBV7-6 to TRBJ2-3; 9 bases line up with TRBD1. Sequencing input: naive CD8+ T cells from PBMCs. CDR3 nucleotide sequence: TGTGCCAGCAGCTTGTCCTACAGTACAGGGGGCCGATCAGATACGCAGTATTTT. Amino acid sequence: CASSLSYSTGGRSDTQYF. Combining the CDR3 with reference TRBV7-6 and TRBJ2-3 gives the whole variable domain GAGVSQSPRYKVTKRGQDVALRCDPISGHVSLYWYRQALGQGPEFLTYFNYEAQQDKSGLPNDRFSAERPEGSISTLTIQRTEQRDSAMYRCASSLSYSTGGRSDTQYFGPGTRLTVL.